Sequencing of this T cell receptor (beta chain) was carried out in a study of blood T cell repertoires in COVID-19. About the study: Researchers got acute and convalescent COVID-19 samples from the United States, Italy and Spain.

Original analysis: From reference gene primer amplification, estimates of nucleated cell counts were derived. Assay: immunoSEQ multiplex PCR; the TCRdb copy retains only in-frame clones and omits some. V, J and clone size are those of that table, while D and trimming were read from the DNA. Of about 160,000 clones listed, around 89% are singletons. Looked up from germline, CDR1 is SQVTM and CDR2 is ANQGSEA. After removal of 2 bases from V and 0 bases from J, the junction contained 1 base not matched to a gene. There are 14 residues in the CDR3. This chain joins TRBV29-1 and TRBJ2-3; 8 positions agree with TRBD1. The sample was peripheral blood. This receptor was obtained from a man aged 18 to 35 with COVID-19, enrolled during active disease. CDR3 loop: CSVERDRSTDTQYF. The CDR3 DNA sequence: TGCAGCGTTGAAAGGGACAGGAGCACAGATACGCAGTATTTT.